This T cell receptor beta chain emerged from a study of cytomegalovirus exposure and HLA in healthy donors. Germline V gene sequence: CDR1 MNHEY, CDR2 SMNVEV (reference sequence). The CDR3 is 17 amino acids. The V and J ends lost 2 bases and 0 bases respectively, with 17 bases between them. It was with 60 Vbeta and 13 Jbeta primers that the PCR ran. The assay was immunoSEQ multiplex PCR, and TCRdb's table has in-frame clones only and misses some. The profile shows around 86,000 clones, 6.5% to 8% of them singletons. This chain joins TRBV27 and TRBJ2-7, with D hard to call. Sequences were obtained from PBMCs. This TCR came from a man aged 50-60 years in good health and CMV-seronegative. CDR3 DNA: TGTGCCAGCAGTTTAAAAGCTACACAGATTCCCTCCTACGAGCAGTACTTC. Translating gives CASSLKATQIPSYEQYF.